This record concerns one T cell receptor beta chain sequence. What it binds is unknown. The data were obtained in a study of CD8+ T cells in alopecia areata. Study context: Once tofacitinib had been taken for 6 to 18 months, 6 months off drug followed. Severity of treated patients was scored by affected scalp percentage. Study results and caveats: Scalp clonality dropped significantly under tofacitinib, as did expanded CD8+ top-100 clones. Alphabeta T cells residing in normal skin are also sequenced in scalp samples.

Germline V gene sequence: CDR1 SGDLS, CDR2 YYNGEE. The CDR3 loop spans 15 amino acids. Trimming removed 0 bases at V and 3 bases at J, with 9 bases between. This sample's treatment: oral pan-JAK inhibitor, 5-10 mg twice daily. Reverse transcription of extracted RNA yielded cDNA, which provided the sequencing template. Sequencing was performed with immunoSEQ multiplex PCR; in TCRdb, only in-frame clones are kept and a portion is missing. The data hold around 70,000 clones, with approximately 28% observed a single time. Specimen: CD8+ T cells sorted from blood, collected at week 4, from a patient treated with tofacitinib. The chain carries TRBV9 and TRBJ1-4; D might be TRBD1 (6 bases). The clonotype was recovered from a human donor with alopecia areata. CDR3 region: CASSVETGSNEKLFF. Here the CDR3 DNA reads TGTGCCAGCAGCGTAGAGACAGGCTCTAATGAAAAACTGTTTTTT.